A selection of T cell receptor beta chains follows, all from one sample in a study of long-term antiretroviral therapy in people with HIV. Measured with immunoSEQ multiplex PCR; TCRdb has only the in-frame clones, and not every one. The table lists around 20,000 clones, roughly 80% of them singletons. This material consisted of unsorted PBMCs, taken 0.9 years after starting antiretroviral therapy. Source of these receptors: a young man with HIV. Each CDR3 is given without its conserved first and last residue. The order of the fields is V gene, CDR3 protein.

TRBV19 ASLLGTEAF
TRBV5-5 ASSWTGQRTEAF
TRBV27 ASSVLRGTEAF
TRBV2 ASVATGTGLY
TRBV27 ASSRLYSGGPGHEQF
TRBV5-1 ASSGQGATEAF
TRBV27 ASSLGPRNTIY
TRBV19 ASSVQGRGTEAF
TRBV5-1 ASSLSGRAYEQY
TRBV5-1 ASSLLGRPGADGNTIY
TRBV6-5 ASSYGEMTGELF
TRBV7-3 ASSLSGMGTGAHEAF
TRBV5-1 ASSSPGLAGGPQDTQY
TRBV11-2 ASSSSAISAEQY
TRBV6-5 ASSYSVNSPYEQY
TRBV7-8 ASSRGQGAGYTEAF